Listed below are T cell receptor beta chains from one sample, sequenced in a study of cytomegalovirus exposure and HLA in healthy donors. Clones were read by immunoSEQ multiplex PCR, and TCRdb kept only the in-frame ones, dropping some. The sample has some 97,000 clones, approximately 81% seen once. The specimen was PBMCs. All receptors derive from a male donor in good health and CMV-seropositive. The CDR3 runs from the conserved cysteine through the conserved F or W. The order of the fields is clone size, V gene, J gene, D gene, CDR3 protein, CDR3 DNA. D genes are given only for firm matches. Not all rows give a size; the values are once, few, many and, for expanded clones, a class.

NA	TRBV5-1	TRBJ1-2	NA	CASSSRPSQDYGYTF	TGCGCCAGCAGCTCCCGACCATCGCAGGACTATGGCTACACCTTC
NA	TRBV11-2	TRBJ2-7	NA	CASSRGIEQYF	TGTGCCAGCAGCCGGGGAATCGAGCAGTACTTC
NA	TRBV11-3	TRBJ2-3	TRBD2	CASSLSRGGLFSGSDTQYF	TGTGCCAGCAGCTTAAGCCGGGGGGGGCTCTTCTCGGGGTCAGATACGCAGTATTTT
NA	TRBV28	TRBJ2-1	TRBD2	CASSKSSPGLAYNEQFF	TGTGCCAGCAGTAAGTCTTCACCGGGACTAGCGTACAATGAGCAGTTCTTC
NA	TRBV9	TRBJ1-1	NA	CASSATLGVGTEAFF	TGTGCCAGCAGCGCCACACTCGGGGTGGGAACTGAAGCTTTCTTT
NA	TRBV18	TRBJ1-1	NA	CASSLGGIVNTEAFF	TGTGCCAGCTCTTTAGGAGGAATCGTGAACACTGAAGCTTTCTTT
NA	TRBV7-6	TRBJ2-3	TRBD2	CASSWGRVDTQYF	TGTGCCAGCAGCTGGGGGAGGGTGGATACGCAGTATTTT
few	TRBV28	TRBJ2-3	TRBD1	CASSPGTGTSTDTQYF	TGTGCCAGCAGTCCGGGGACAGGGACCAGCACAGATACGCAGTATTTT
NA	TRBV6-6	TRBJ1-2	NA	CASRRQGLGYGYTF	TGTGCCAGCAGAAGGCAGGGGCTTGGCTATGGCTACACCTTC
few	TRBV6-1	TRBJ1-3	NA	CASHRDLSGNTIYF	TGTGCCTCACACAGGGATCTCTCTGGAAACACCATATATTTT
NA	TRBV4-1	TRBJ2-7	TRBD1	CASSQGLLRDRTHEQYF	TGCGCCAGCAGCCAAGGACTGCTCCGGGACAGGACCCACGAGCAGTACTTC
NA	TRBV19	TRBJ1-5	TRBD1	CASSIGRQDRGQPQHF	TGTGCCAGTAGTATAGGGAGACAGGACAGGGGACAGCCCCAGCATTTT
NA	TRBV4-2	TRBJ2-3	NA	CASSQVDEGTQYF	TGTGCCAGCAGCCAAGTAGACGAGGGTACGCAGTATTTT
few	TRBV7-2	TRBJ2-3	TRBD1	CASSSQGQGNTDTQYF	TGTGCCAGCAGCTCCCAAGGACAGGGAAACACAGATACGCAGTATTTT
NA	TRBV4-2	TRBJ1-4	TRBD1	CASSLADRGDEKLFF	TGTGCCAGCAGCCTAGCCGACAGGGGGGATGAAAAACTGTTTTTT
NA	TRBV28	TRBJ1-5	TRBD1	CASSQGDQPQHF	TGTGCCAGCAGTCAGGGGGACCAGCCCCAGCATTTT
few	TRBV7-2	TRBJ2-7	TRBD2	CASSLASSGGYEQYF	TGTGCCAGCAGCTTAGCGTCTAGCGGGGGCTACGAGCAGTACTTC
NA	TRBV7-9	TRBJ1-1	TRBD1	CASSPTTGRSEAFF	TGTGCCAGCAGCCCAACGACAGGGAGGTCTGAAGCTTTCTTT
NA	TRBV5-6	TRBJ1-5	NA	CASSLGGRGQPQHF	TGTGCCAGCAGCTTGGGGGGGCGAGGTCAGCCCCAGCATTTT
once	TRBV12-5	TRBJ1-5	TRBD1	CASGGTAPYSNQPQHF	TGTGCTAGTGGTGGGACAGCTCCCTATAGCAATCAGCCCCAGCATTTT
NA	TRBV27	TRBJ1-1	TRBD1	CASSLRAGGANTEAFF	TGTGCCAGCAGTTTGCGGGCAGGGGGCGCGAACACTGAAGCTTTCTTT
NA	TRBV7-9	TRBJ2-1	TRBD2	CASSLARLAGGINEQFF	TGTGCCAGCAGCTTAGCTCGCCTAGCGGGGGGGATCAATGAGCAGTTCTTC